The sequence of this T cell receptor beta chain was determined in a study of cytomegalovirus exposure and HLA in healthy donors. General observations from the study: In a later analysis, TCR beta V- and J-gene trimming showed a link to a missense DCLRE1C variant.

Primers included in the PCR were 60 Vbeta and 13 Jbeta primers. Method: immunoSEQ multiplex PCR; TCRdb's copy keeps in-frame clones and lacks some. The data hold about 100,000 clones, with roughly 72% observed a single time. CDR3 length equals 14 residues. The V gene lost 0 bases and the J gene lost 5 bases, with 7 bases spanning the gap. Germline CDR1 is MRHNA and CDR2 is SNTAGT. The donors gave bone marrow, and they were healthy. Points on this clone: As yet, its antigen is unknown.

The chain carries TRBV6-4 and TRBJ2-2; D may be TRBD1 (5 bases). This clonotype was obtained from a woman under 30 in good health and CMV-seropositive. Sequencing input: PBMCs. The CDR3 nucleotides are TGTGCCAGCAGTGACTCGGGGCAGACCGGGGAGCTGTTTTTT. It yields the protein CASSDSGQTGELFF.